This TCR beta chain was documented in a study of OX40 agonist ivuxolimab in advanced cancers. Using immunoSEQ multiplex PCR, the repertoire was profiled, and TCRdb retains in-frame clones only, with some absent. Among 54,000 or so clones listed, around 82% were seen once. The CDR3 length is 18 residues. V was pared by 1 base and J by 6 bases, with 21 bases between. Germline CDR1 reads SEHNR; CDR2 reads FQNEAQ (reference sequence). This clone was recorded only once. The TCR originated in an adult with an advanced solid tumor such as melanoma, head and neck, liver or kidney cancer. Sequenced here: CD4+ or CD8+ T cells sorted from blood, sampled in a trial of the OX40 agonist ivuxolimab. The V gene is TRBV7-9, the J gene TRBJ2-2; D is perhaps TRBD1 or TRBD2 (5 bases each). CDR3 amino acids: CASSLVPGMGRGAGELFF. The CDR3 nucleotides are TGTGCCAGCAGCTTAGTTCCGGGTATGGGACGAGGGGCCGGGGAGCTGTTTTTT.